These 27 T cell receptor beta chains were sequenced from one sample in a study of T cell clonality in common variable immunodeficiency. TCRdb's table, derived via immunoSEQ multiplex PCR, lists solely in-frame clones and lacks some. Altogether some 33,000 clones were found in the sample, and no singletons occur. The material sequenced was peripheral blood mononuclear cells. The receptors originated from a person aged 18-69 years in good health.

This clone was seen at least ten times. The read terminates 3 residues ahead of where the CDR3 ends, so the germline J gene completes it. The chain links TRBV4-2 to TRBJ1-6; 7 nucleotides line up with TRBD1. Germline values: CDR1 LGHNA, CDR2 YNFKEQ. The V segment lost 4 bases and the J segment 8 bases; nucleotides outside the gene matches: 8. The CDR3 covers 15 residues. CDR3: CASSPRTGLYSPLHF. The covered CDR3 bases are TGTGCCAGCAGCCCCAGGACAGGATTGTATTCACCC.

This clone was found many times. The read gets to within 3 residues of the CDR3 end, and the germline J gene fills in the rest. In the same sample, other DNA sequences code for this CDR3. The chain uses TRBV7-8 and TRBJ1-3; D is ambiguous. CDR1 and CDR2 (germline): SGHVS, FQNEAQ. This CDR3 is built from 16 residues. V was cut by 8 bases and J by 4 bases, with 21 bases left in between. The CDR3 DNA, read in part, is TGTGCCAGCGCGTTAAGAGAGATCGGCGGAGGAAACACC. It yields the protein CASALREIGGGNT. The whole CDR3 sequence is CASALREIGGGNTIYF.

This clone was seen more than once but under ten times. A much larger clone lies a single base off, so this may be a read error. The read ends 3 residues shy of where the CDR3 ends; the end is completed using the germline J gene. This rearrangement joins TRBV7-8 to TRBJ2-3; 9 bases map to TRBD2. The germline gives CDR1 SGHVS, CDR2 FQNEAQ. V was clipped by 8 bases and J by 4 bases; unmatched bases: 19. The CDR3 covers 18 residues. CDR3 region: CASPQLGGGGLRADTQYF. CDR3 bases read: TGTGCCAGCCCCCAACTTGGCGGGGGGGGGCTTAGGGCAGATACG. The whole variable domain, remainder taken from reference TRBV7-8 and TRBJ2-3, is GAGVSQSPRYKVAKRGQDVALRCDPISGHVSLFWYQQALGQGPEFLTYFQNEAQLDKSGLPSDRFFAERPEGSVSTLKIQRTQQEDSAVYLCASPQLGGGGLRADTQYFGPGTRLTVL.

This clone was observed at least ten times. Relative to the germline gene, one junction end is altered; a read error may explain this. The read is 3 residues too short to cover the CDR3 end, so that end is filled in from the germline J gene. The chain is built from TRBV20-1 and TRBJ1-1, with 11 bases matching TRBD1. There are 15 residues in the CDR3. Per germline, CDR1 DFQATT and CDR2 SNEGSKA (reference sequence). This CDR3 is CSAGDRDRGDTEAFF. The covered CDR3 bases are TGCAGTGCTGGAGATCGGGACAGGGGGGACACTGAA.

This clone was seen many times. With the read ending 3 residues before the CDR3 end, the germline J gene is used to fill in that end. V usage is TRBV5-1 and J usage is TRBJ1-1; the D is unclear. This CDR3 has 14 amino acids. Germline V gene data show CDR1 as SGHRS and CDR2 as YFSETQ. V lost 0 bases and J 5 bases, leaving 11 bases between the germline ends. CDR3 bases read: TGCGCCAGCAGCTTGGGAGTGGTCCGGACTGAA. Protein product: CASSLGVVRTE. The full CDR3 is CASSLGVVRTEAFF.

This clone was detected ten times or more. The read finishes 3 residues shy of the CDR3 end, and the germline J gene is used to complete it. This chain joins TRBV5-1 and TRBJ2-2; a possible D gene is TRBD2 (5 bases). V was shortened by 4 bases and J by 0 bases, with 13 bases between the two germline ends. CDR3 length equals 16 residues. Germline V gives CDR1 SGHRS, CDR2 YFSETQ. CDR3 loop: CASSDTDWTNTGELFF. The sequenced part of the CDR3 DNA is TGCGCCAGCAGCGATACGGACTGGACGAACACCGGGGAG.

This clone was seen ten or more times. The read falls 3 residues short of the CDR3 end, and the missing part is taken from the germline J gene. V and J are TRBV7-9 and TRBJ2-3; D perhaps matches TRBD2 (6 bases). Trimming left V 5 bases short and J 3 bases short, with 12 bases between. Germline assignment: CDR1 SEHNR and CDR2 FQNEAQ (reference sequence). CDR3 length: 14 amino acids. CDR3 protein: CASSPPGRTDTQYF. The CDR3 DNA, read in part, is TGTGCCAGCAGCCCTCCGGGGAGGACAGATACG.

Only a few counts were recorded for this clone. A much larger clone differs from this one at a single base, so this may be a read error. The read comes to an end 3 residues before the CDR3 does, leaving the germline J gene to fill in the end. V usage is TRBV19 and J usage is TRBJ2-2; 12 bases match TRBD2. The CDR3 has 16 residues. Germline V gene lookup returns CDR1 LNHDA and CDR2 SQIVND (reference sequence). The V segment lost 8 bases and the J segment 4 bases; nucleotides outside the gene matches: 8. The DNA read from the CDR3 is TGTGCCAGTTCTGGGTCTAGCGGGGGGGGCACCGGGGAG. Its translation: CASSGSSGGGTGE. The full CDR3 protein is CASSGSSGGGTGELFF. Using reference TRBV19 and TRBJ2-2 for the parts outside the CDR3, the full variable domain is DGGITQSPKYLFRKEGQNVTLSCEQNLNHDAMYWYRQDPGQGLRLIYYSQIVNDFQKGDIAEGYSVSREKKESFPLTVTSAQKNPTAFYLCASSGSSGGGTGELFFGEGSRLTVL.

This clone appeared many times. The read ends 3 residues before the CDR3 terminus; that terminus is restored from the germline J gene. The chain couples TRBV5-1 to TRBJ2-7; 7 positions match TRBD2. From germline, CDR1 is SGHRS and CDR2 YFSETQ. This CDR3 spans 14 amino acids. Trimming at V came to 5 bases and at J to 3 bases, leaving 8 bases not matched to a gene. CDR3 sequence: CASSTTGTNYEQYF. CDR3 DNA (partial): TGCGCCAGCAGTACTACCGGGACTAACTACGAG.

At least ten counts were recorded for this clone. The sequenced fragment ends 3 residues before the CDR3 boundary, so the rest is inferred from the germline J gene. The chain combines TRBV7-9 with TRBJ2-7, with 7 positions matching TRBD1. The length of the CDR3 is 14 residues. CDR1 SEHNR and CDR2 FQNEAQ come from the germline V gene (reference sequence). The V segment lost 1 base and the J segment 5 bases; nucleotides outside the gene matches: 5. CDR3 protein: CASSLGGTAHEQYF. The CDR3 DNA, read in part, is TGTGCCAGCAGCTTAGGTGGGACAGCCCACGAG.

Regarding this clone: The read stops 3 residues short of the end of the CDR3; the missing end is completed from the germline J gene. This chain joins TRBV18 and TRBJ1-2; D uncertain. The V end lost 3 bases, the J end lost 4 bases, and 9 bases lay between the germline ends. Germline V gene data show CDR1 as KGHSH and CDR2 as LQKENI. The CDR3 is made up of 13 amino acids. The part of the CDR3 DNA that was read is TGTGCCAGCTCACCCCTCGCCAGCTATGGC. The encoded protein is CASSPLASYG. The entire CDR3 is CASSPLASYGYTF.

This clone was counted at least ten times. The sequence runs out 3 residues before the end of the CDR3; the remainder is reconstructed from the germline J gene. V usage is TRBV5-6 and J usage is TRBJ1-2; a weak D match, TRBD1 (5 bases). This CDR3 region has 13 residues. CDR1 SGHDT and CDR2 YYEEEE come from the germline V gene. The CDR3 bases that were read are TGTGCCAGCAGCCCCGCCCGGGGGACCGGC. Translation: CASSPARGTG. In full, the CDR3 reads CASSPARGTGYTF.

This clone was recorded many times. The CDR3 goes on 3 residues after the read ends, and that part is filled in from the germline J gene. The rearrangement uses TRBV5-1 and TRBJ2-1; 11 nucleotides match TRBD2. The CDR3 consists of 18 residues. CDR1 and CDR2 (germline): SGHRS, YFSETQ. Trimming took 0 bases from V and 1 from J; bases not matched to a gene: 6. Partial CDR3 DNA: TGCGCCAGCAGCTTGGATAGCGGGGGGGCCCATTCCTACAATGAG. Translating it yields CASSLDSGGAHSYNE. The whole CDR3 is CASSLDSGGAHSYNEQFF. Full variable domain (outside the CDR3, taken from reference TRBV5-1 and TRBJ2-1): KAGVTQTPRYLIKTRGQQVTLSCSPISGHRSVSWYQQTPGQGLQFLFEYFSETQRNKGNFPGRFSGRQFSNSRSEMNVSTLELGDSALYLCASSLDSGGAHSYNEQFFGPGTRLTVL.

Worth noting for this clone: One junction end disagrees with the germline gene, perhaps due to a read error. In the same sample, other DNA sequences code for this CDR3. The DNA read from the CDR3 is TGTGCCACTCGGAAGGCAGGGACTGGAAACACG. As protein: CATRKAGTGNT. The CDR3 reads in full as CATRKAGTGNTIYF. The chain links TRBV7-9 to TRBJ1-3; possible D gene TRBD1, 5 bases. The CDR3 is cut off 3 residues early in the read; its end comes from the germline J gene. CDR1 and CDR2 from the germline V gene are SEHNR and FQNEAQ (reference sequence). This CDR3 is built from 14 residues.

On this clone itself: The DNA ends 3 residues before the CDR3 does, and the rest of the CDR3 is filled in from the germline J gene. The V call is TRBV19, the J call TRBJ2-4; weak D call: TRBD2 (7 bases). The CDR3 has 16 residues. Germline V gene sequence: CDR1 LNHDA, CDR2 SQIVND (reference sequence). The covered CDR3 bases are TGTGCCAGTAGTATTAGGACCGGGGGGCGCTACTATGGT. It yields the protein CASSIRTGGRYYG. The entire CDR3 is CASSIRTGGRYYGQYF. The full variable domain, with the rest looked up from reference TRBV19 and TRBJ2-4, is DGGITQSPKYLFRKEGQNVTLSCEQNLNHDAMYWYRQDPGQGLRLIYYSQIVNDFQKGDIAEGYSVSREKKESFPLTVTSAQKNPTAFYLCASSIRTGGRYYGQYFGAGTRLSVL.

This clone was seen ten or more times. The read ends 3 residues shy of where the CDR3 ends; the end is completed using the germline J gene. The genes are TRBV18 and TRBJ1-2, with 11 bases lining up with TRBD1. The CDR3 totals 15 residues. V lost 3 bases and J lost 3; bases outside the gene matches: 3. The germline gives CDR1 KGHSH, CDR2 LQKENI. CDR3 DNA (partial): TGTGCCAGCTCACCGGGACAGGGGGTCTACTATGGC. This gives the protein CASSPGQGVYYG. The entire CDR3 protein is CASSPGQGVYYGYTF.

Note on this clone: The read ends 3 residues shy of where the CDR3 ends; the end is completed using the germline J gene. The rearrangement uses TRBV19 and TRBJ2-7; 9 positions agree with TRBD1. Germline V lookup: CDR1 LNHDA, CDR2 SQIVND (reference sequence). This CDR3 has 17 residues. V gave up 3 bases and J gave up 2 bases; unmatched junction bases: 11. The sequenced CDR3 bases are TGTGCCAGTAGTATTTGGGGGGACAGGGTCGGAGCCTACGAG. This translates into CASSIWGDRVGAYE. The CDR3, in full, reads CASSIWGDRVGAYEQYF.

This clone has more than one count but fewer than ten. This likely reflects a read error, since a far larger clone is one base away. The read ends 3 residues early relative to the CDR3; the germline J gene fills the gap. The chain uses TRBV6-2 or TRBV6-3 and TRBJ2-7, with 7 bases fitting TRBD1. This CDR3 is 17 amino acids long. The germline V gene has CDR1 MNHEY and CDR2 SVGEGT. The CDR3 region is CASTYYRGTDFSYEQYF. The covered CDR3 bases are TGTGCCAGCACTTACTACAGGGGCACGGACTTCTCCTACGAG.

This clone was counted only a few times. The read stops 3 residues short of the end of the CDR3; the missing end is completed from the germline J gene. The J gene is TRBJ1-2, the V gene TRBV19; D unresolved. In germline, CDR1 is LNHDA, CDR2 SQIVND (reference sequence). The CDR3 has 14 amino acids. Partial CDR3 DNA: TGTGCCAGTAGTATTAGCGGGAGCTCCAATGAC. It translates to CASSISGSSND. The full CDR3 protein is CASSISGSSNDYTF.

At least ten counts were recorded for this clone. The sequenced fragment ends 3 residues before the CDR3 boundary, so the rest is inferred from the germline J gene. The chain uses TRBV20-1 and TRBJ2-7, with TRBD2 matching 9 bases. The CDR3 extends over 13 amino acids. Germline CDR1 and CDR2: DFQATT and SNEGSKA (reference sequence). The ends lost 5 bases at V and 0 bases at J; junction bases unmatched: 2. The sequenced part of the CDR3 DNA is TGCAGTGCTGGGACTAGCTTCTCCTACGAG. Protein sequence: CSAGTSFSYE. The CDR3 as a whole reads CSAGTSFSYEQYF.

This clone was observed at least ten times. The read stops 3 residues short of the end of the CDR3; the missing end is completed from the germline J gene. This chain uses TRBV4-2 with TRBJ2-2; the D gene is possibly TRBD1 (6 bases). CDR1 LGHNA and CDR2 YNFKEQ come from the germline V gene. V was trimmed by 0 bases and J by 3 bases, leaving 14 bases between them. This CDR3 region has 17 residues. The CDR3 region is CASSQDPGDLYTGELFF. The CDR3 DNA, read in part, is TGTGCCAGCAGCCAAGACCCAGGGGATCTTTACACCGGGGAG.

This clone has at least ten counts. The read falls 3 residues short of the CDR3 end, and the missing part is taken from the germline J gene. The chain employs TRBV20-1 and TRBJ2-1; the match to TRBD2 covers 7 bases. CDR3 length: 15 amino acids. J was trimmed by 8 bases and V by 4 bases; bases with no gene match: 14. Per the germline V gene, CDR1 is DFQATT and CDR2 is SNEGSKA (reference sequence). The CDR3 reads CSATITAGEDDEQFF. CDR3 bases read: TGCAGTGCTACCATCACGGCGGGAGAAGACGATGAG.

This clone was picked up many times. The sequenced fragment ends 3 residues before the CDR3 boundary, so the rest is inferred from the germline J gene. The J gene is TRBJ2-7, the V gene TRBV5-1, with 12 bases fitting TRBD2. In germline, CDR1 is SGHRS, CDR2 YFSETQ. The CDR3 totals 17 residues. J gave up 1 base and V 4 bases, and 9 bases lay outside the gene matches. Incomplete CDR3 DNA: TGCGCCAGCAGCCCGTCCCAGACTAGCGGGGGTTCCTACGAG. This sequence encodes CASSPSQTSGGSYE. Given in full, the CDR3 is CASSPSQTSGGSYEQYF.

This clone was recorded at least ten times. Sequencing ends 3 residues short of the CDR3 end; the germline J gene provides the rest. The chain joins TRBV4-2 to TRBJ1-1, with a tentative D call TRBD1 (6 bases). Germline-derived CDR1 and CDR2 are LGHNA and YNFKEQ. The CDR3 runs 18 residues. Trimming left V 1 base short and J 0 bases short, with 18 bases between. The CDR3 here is CASSQVFGLGALNTEAFF. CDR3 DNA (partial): TGTGCCAGCAGCCAAGTTTTCGGGTTGGGGGCTTTGAACACTGAA.

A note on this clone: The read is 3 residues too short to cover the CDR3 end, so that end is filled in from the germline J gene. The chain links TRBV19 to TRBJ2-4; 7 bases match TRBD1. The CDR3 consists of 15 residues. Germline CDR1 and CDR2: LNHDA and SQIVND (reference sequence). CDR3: CASSIATGTDYGQYF. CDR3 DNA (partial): TGTGCCAGTAGTATAGCTACCGGGACAGATTATGGT.

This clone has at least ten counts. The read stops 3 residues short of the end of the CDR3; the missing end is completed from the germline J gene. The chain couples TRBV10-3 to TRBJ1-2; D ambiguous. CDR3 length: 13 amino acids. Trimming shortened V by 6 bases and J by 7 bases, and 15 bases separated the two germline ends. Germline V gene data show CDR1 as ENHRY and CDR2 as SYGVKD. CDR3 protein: CAIRDRGGSGYTF. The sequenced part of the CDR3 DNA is TGTGCCATCAGGGACCGGGGAGGGTCTGGC.

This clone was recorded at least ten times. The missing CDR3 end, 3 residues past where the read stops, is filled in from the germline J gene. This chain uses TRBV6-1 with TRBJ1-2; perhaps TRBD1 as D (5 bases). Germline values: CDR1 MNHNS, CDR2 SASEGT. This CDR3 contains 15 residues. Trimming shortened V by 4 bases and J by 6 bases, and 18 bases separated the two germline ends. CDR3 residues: CASSGWRPGLDGYTF. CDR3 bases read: TGTGCCAGCAGTGGTTGGAGGCCGGGACTGGATGGC.